Below, 14 T cell receptor beta chains from the same sample are listed, as sequenced in a study of blood T cell repertoires in COVID-19. Profiling relied on immunoSEQ multiplex PCR, and the TCRdb table lists in-frame clones only, not all of them. The profile shows about 76,000 clones, roughly 89% of them singletons. The sequenced material came from peripheral blood. Receptors were obtained from a man aged 25 to 40 with acute or convalescent COVID-19.

The V gene is TRBV28, the J gene TRBJ1-5; D perhaps matches TRBD1 (5 bases). CDR1 is MDHEN and CDR2 is SYDVKM in the germline V gene. The CDR3 consists of 14 residues. Trimming removed 3 bases from V and 7 bases from J, with 13 bases in between. CDR3 region: CASSLAGGEQPQHF. The CDR3 region has the DNA TGTGCCAGCAGTTTGGCGGGGGGGGAACAGCCCCAGCATTTT.

The chain is built from TRBV7-9 and TRBJ1-4; no definite D call. Germline CDR1 and CDR2: SEHNR and FQNEAQ (reference sequence). V was clipped by 5 bases and J by 0 bases, with 7 bases between them. This CDR3 spans 14 amino acids. CDR3 in DNA: TGTGCCAGCAGCCGGGGAGCAACTAATGAAAAACTGTTTTTT. Encoded protein: CASSRGATNEKLFF.

The chain combines TRBV27 with TRBJ1-5; no definite D call. The V end lost 3 bases, the J end lost 0 bases, and 24 bases lay between the germline ends. From germline, CDR1 is MNHEY and CDR2 SMNVEV (reference sequence). This CDR3 is built from 20 residues. CDR3 region: CASSFSPRVDGNYSNQPQHF. CDR3 nucleotide sequence: TGTGCCAGCAGTTTCAGTCCGAGGGTGGACGGGAATTATAGCAATCAGCCCCAGCATTTT.

The chain joins TRBV27 to TRBJ2-7, with D uncertain. V lost 1 base and J lost 1, with 5 bases in between. This CDR3 has 13 residues. From germline, CDR1 is MNHEY and CDR2 SMNVEV (reference sequence). CDR3 nucleotide sequence: TGTGCCAGCAGTTTATACAGTTCCTACGAGCAGTACTTC. This gives the protein CASSLYSSYEQYF.

The chain is built from TRBV7-2 and TRBJ1-2; maybe TRBD1 (5 bases). V lost 5 bases and J lost 3, with 19 bases in between. Germline CDR1 and CDR2: SGHTA and FQGNSA. This CDR3 is built from 16 residues. DNA for the CDR3: TGTGCCAGCAGCGTGGACACTCCTAGGACGTACTATGGCTACACCTTC. It encodes CASSVDTPRTYYGYTF.

This chain joins TRBV28 and TRBJ1-1; D perhaps matches TRBD1 (5 bases). V was clipped by 2 bases and J by 9 bases, with 16 bases between them. CDR1 is MDHEN and CDR2 is SYDVKM in the germline V gene. The CDR3 has 14 residues. CDR3 in DNA: TGTGCCAGCAGTTTAAACTCCCGACAGCTCAAAGCTTTCTTT. This gives the protein CASSLNSRQLKAFF. The full variable domain, with the rest looked up from reference TRBV28 and TRBJ1-1, is DVKVTQSSRYLVKRTGEKVFLECVQDMDHENMFWYRQDPGLGLRLIYFSYDVKMKEKGDIPEGYSVSREKKERFSLILESASTNQTSMYLCASSLNSRQLKAFFGQGTRLTVV.

This chain joins TRBV5-6 and TRBJ2-2; unclear D gene. The V and J ends lost 1 base and 5 bases respectively, with 9 bases between them. CDR1 SGHDT and CDR2 YYEEEE come from the germline V gene. CDR3 length: 14 residues. The CDR3 sequence: CASSLIGGTGELFF. CDR3 nucleotide sequence: TGTGCCAGCAGCTTGATCGGCGGAACCGGGGAGCTGTTTTTT.

V gene TRBV5-1 combines with J gene TRBJ1-3, with TRBD1 as a possible D gene (5 bases). The CDR3 has 13 amino acids. Trimming stripped 2 bases from V and 4 bases from J, with 7 bases between. Germline CDR1 reads SGHRS; CDR2 reads YFSETQ. CDR3 loop: CASSFNRGNTIYF. DNA for the CDR3: TGCGCCAGCAGCTTCAACAGGGGAAACACCATATATTTT.

V and J are TRBV24-1 and TRBJ2-3; the D is unclear. Germline CDR1 KGHDR, CDR2 SFDVKD. This CDR3 comprises 13 residues. V shed 2 bases and J shed 2 bases, with 4 bases lying between them. CDR3 nucleotides: TGTGCCACCAGTGATTCCCTCACAGATACGCAGTATTTT. Translated, it gives CATSDSLTDTQYF.

The V call is TRBV7-2, the J call TRBJ2-7; possibly TRBD1 for D (6 bases). Germline values: CDR1 SGHTA, CDR2 FQGNSA. The germline V and J ends were trimmed by 0 bases and 3 bases, with 15 bases remaining between them. This CDR3 has 16 residues. The CDR3 protein is CASSLATAGAIYEQYF. CDR3 bases: TGTGCCAGCAGCTTAGCGACCGCAGGGGCTATCTACGAGCAGTACTTC.

The J gene is TRBJ2-1, the V gene TRBV5-4, with TRBD2 matching over 9 bases. Germline V lookup: CDR1 SGHNT, CDR2 YYREEE (reference sequence). The CDR3 totals 14 residues. V shed 7 bases and J 5 bases; nucleotides not matched to a gene: 7. For the CDR3, the DNA is TGTGCCAGCTTTAGCGGGGGTCTCAACAATGAGCAGTTCTTC. This codes for CASFSGGLNNEQFF.

In this sample, this clone turned up once. The chain carries TRBV7-2 and TRBJ1-6; perhaps TRBD1 as D (5 bases). The V gene lost 3 bases and the J gene lost 7 bases, with 10 bases spanning the gap. Germline loops: CDR1 SGHTA, CDR2 FQGNSA. The length of the CDR3 is 14 residues. CDR3: CASSFQGFNSPLHF. The CDR3 region has the DNA TGTGCCAGCAGCTTCCAGGGTTTCAATTCACCCCTCCACTTT. Using reference TRBV7-2 and TRBJ1-6 for the parts outside the CDR3, the full variable domain is GAGVSQSPSNKVTEKGKDVELRCDPISGHTALYWYRQSLGQGLEFLIYFQGNSAPDKSGLPSDRFSAERTGGSVSTLTIQRTQQEDSAVYLCASSFQGFNSPLHFGNGTRLTVT.

This rearrangement joins TRBV27 to TRBJ1-1; 9 nucleotides line up with TRBD1. CDR1 is MNHEY, CDR2 SMNVEV, per germline (reference sequence). Trimming took 8 bases from V and 5 from J; bases not matched to a gene: 6. The CDR3 runs to 13 residues. The CDR3 loop reads CASAGQGVTEAFF. CDR3 bases: TGTGCCAGCGCGGGACAGGGAGTTACTGAAGCTTTCTTT.

This clone is termed medium-sized. This chain uses TRBV28 with TRBJ2-7, with TRBD2 as a possible D gene (6 bases). CDR1 is MDHEN and CDR2 is SYDVKM in the germline V gene. This CDR3 has 14 residues. V was trimmed by 4 bases and J by 5 bases, leaving 15 bases between them. CDR3 loop: CASSSLGGDHEQYF. CDR3 DNA sequence: TGTGCCAGCAGTTCCCTCGGCGGGGACCACGAGCAGTACTTC.